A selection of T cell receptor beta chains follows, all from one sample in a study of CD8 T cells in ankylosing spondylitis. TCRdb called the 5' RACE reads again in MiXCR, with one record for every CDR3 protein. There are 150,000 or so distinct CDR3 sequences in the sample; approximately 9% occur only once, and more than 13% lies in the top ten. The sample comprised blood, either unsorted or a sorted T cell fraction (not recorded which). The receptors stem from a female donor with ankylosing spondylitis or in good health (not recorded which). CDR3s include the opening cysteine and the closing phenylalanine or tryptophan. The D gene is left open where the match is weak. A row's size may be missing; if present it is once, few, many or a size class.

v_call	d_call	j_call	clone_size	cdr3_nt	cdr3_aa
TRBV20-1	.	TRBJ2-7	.	TGCAGTGCTAGAGTAGGGGGGTCCTACGAGCAGTACTTC	CSARVGGSYEQYF
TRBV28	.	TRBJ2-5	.	TGTGCCAGCTGGCCTAGTGGGCGGGAAGAGACCCAGTACTTC	CASWPSGREETQYF
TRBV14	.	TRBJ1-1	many	TGTGCCAGCAGCCAGTATAGGGCGGAAAGGACTGAAGCTTTCTTT	CASSQYRAERTEAFF
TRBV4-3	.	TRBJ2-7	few	TGCGCCAGCAGCCAAGGGCTGGGGACCTACGAGCAGTACTTC	CASSQGLGTYEQYF
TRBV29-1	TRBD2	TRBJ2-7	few	TGCAGCGTTGAAGAGCTAGCGGGTTCCTACGAGCAGTACTTC	CSVEELAGSYEQYF
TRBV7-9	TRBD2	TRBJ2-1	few	TGTGCCAGCAGCTTTTCAGCGGGAGGCAAGAACTACAATGAGCAGTTCTTC	CASSFSAGGKNYNEQFF
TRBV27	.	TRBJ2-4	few	TGTGCCAGCAGTTTAATAGGGACGAGAAACATTCAGTACTTC	CASSLIGTRNIQYF
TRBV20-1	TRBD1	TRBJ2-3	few	TGCAGTGTGGTGGGACAGGGAGACACAGATACGCAGTATTTT	CSVVGQGDTDTQYF
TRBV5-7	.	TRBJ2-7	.	TGTGCCAGCAGCCCCCCGGCGGGGAAGTCCTACGAGCAGTACTTC	CASSPPAGKSYEQYF
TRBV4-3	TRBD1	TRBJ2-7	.	TGCGCCAGCAGCCAAGATGTTGATGGGACAGGGGGAATCTACGAGCAGTACTTC	CASSQDVDGTGGIYEQYF
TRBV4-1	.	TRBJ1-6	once	TGCGCCAGCAGCCAAGGGGAGGGCGTACTTAATTCACCCCTCCACTTT	CASSQGEGVLNSPLHF
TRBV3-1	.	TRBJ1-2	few	TGTGCCAGCAGCCACTTCCGGACAGCTAATGGCTACACCTTC	CASSHFRTANGYTF
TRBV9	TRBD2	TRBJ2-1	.	TGTGCCAGCAGCGCGAGCGGGAGCGATGAGCAGTTCTTC	CASSASGSDEQFF
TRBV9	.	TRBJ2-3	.	TGTGCCAGCAGCGCCGGGGCCCGCAAACACACAGATACGCAGTATTTT	CASSAGARKHTDTQYF
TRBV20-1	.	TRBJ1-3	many	TGCAGTGCTAGGCGGTTCTCTGGAAACACCATATATTTT	CSARRFSGNTIYF
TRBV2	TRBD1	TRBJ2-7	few	TGTGCCAGCAGTGACGAGACAGGGGGTTACGAGCAGTACTTC	CASSDETGGYEQYF
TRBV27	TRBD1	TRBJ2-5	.	TGTGCCAGCAGTTCAGGGACAGGGGGTGAGACCCAGTACTTC	CASSSGTGGETQYF
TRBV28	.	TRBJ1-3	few	TGTGCCAGCAGTCCTCCAGGGTATGGAAACACCATATATTTT	CASSPPGYGNTIYF
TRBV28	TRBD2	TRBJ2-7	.	TGTGCCAGCAGTCCCGTAGCGGGAGTTACCTACGAGCAGTACTTC	CASSPVAGVTYEQYF
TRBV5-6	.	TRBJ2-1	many	TGTGCCAGCAGCCGATCGAGCGACCCCTACAATGAGCAGTTCTTC	CASSRSSDPYNEQFF
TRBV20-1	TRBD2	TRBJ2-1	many	TGCAGTGCTAGAGGCCTATACAAGACTAGCGGATACAATGAGCAGTTCTTC	CSARGLYKTSGYNEQFF
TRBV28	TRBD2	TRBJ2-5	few	TGTGCCAGCAGGGCGCACGGGGGGATAGAGACCCAGTACTTC	CASRAHGGIETQYF
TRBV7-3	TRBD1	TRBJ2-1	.	TGTGCCAGCAGCTTATTGGGTGGACAGGGGGCGAACAATGAGCAGTTCTTC	CASSLLGGQGANNEQFF
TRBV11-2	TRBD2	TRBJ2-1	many	TGTGCCAGCAGCTTAGTCCCTAGCGGCCGGAATCCAATCTACAATGAGCAGTTCTTC	CASSLVPSGRNPIYNEQFF
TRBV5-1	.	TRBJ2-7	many	TGCGCCAGCAGCTACGGGATTTCCTACGAGCAGTACTTC	CASSYGISYEQYF
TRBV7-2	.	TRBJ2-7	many	TGTGCCAGCAGCTCCCGGGACCCCCCGTATTACGAGCAGTACTTC	CASSSRDPPYYEQYF